A single sample is the source of the 8 T cell receptor beta chains below, sequenced in a study of radiation and T cells in renal cell carcinoma. Regarding treatment: 15 Gy SBRT to primary tumor, nephrectomy 4 weeks later. Profiling relied on immunoSEQ multiplex PCR, and the TCRdb table lists in-frame clones only, not all of them. The sample consists of 15,000 to 20,000 clones, less than 65% of them appearing once. This specimen was tumor tissue, taken from a patient whose treatment included radiotherapy and nephrectomy. The receptors derive from a middle-aged man with renal cell carcinoma.

J is TRBJ2-3 and V is TRBV7-9, with 9 bases lining up with TRBD2. Germline-derived CDR1 and CDR2 are SEHNR and FQNEAQ (reference sequence). This CDR3 spans 16 amino acids. J was trimmed by 5 bases and V by 7 bases; bases with no gene match: 13. The CDR3 DNA is TGTGCCAGCACCCCGAGCGGGAGGCCCACAAGAGATACGCAGTATTTT. This codes for CASTPSGRPTRDTQYF.

This clone came up a few times. This rearrangement joins TRBV5-4 to TRBJ1-1; TRBD1 agrees at 7 bases. The CDR3 covers 16 residues. V lost 3 bases to trimming and J lost 1 base; unmatched junction nucleotides: 9. Germline-derived CDR1 and CDR2 are SGHNT and YYREEE (reference sequence). CDR3 nucleotides: TGTGCCAGCAGCTCCAGGACGGCAGGGGGGAACACTGAAGCTTTCTTT. Translation: CASSSRTAGGNTEAFF.

The sample holds many counts of this clone. The rearrangement uses TRBV7-8 and TRBJ2-5, with D hard to call. V was cut by 5 bases and J by 0 bases, with 22 bases left in between. The CDR3 contains 18 residues. CDR1 is SGHVS, CDR2 FQNEAQ, per germline. The CDR3 sequence: CASSHRGAESIYQETQYF. The CDR3 nucleotides read TGTGCCAGCAGCCACCGAGGTGCAGAATCAATTTACCAAGAGACCCAGTACTTC.

The table lists this clone with a few counts. This chain uses TRBV7-2 with TRBJ1-4; maybe TRBD1 (5 bases). This CDR3 region has 15 residues. The V end was cut by 1 base, the J end by 6 bases, with 12 bases between. CDR1 is SGHTA, CDR2 FQGNSA, per germline. This CDR3 reads CASSLGFGGYEKLFF. CDR3 sequence (DNA): TGTGCCAGCAGCTTAGGTTTTGGGGGGTATGAAAAACTGTTTTTT.

The rearrangement links TRBV28 to TRBJ1-2; a possible D gene is TRBD1 (5 bases). V gave up 6 bases and J gave up 8 bases, with 19 bases separating them. The length of the CDR3 is 14 residues. CDR1 and CDR2 (germline): MDHEN, SYDVKM. The chain's CDR3 is CASRSMTDKLGYTF. The CDR3 DNA follows: TGTGCCAGCAGGAGTATGACAGACAAGTTAGGCTACACCTTC.

The V gene is TRBV7-2, the J gene TRBJ2-2, with D unclear. Trimming shortened V by 5 bases and J by 1 base, and 8 bases separated the two germline ends. The CDR3 is 14 amino acids. Germline-derived CDR1 and CDR2 are SGHTA and FQGNSA. The CDR3: CASSPNRNTGELFF. CDR3 DNA: TGTGCCAGCAGCCCCAATCGGAACACCGGGGAGCTGTTTTTT.

This clone was detected a few times. Other DNA sequences in the sample encode the same CDR3. This rearrangement joins TRBV2 to TRBJ2-7; the D is unclear. V dropped 5 bases and J dropped 3 bases, with 5 bases sitting between them. The CDR3 covers 11 residues. Germline V gene sequence: CDR1 SNHLY, CDR2 FYNNEI. CDR3 in DNA: TGTGCCAGCAGTCCGGGCTACGAGCAGTACTTC. This gives the protein CASSPGYEQYF.

The chain uses TRBV7-2 and TRBJ2-3, with 14 bases lining up with TRBD2. Germline CDR1 SGHTA, CDR2 FQGNSA. The CDR3 runs to 16 residues. V gave up 5 bases and J gave up 2 bases; unmatched junction bases: 3. CDR3 residues: CASSKGLAGDTDTQYF. The CDR3 nucleotides read TGTGCCAGCAGCAAGGGACTAGCGGGAGACACAGATACGCAGTATTTT.